This note documents a single T cell receptor beta chain sequence. TCRdb re-called the reads with MiXCR, one entry per CDR3 protein. The sample records about 360,000 distinct CDR3 sequences, around 18% being singletons. The data derive from a study of T cell repertoires in cytomegalovirus infection. Specimen: PBMCs. The origin of this receptor is a human donor in good health (CMV status not recorded). Some clones in this sample may be carry-over from other donors' samples.

CDR3 loop: CASSLRQVLNSPLHF. The CDR3 nucleotides read TGTGCCAGCAGCCTACGACAGGTCCTTAATTCACCCCTCCACTTT. The rearrangement joins TRBV6-6 to TRBJ1-6; tentatively, D is TRBD1 (6 bases). There are 15 residues in the CDR3. Per the germline V gene, CDR1 is MNHNY and CDR2 is SVGAGI (reference sequence). V gave up 6 bases and J gave up 6 bases, with 15 bases separating them.